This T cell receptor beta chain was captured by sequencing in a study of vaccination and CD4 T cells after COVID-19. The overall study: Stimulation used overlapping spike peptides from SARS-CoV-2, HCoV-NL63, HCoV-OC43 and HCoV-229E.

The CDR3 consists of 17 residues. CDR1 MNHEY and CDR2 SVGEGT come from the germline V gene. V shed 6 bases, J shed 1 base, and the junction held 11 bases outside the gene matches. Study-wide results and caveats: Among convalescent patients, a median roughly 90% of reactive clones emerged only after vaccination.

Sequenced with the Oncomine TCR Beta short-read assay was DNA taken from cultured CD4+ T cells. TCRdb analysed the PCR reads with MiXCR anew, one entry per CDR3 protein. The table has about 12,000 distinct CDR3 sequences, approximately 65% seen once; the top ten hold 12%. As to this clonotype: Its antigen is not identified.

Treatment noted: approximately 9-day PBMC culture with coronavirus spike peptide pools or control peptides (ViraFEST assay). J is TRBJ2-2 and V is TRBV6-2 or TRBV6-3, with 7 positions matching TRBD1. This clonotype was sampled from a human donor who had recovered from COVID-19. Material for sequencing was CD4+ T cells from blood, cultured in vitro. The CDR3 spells CASRTRIRTGNTGELFF. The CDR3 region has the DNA TGTGCCAGCAGAACCCGAATCAGGACAGGGAACACCGGGGAGCTGTTTTTT.